This note documents a single TCR beta chain sequence. This specimen belongs to a study of blood T cell repertoires in COVID-19. Trimming took off 0 bases at V and 1 base at J, with 10 bases between the two ends. The CDR3 runs to 16 residues. Germline V gene lookup returns CDR1 SGHRS and CDR2 YFSETQ. The table came from immunoSEQ multiplex PCR; TCRdb's copy has only in-frame clones and leaves some out. The data contain some 400,000 clones, around nine tenths of them seen just once; the ten biggest clones take up 3%. Material: peripheral blood. J is TRBJ1-4 and V is TRBV5-1, with D unresolved. This receptor was obtained from a human donor in a cohort sampled during active COVID-19. DNA for the CDR3: TGCGCCAGCAGCTTGGCTGTGACTCAAACTAATGAAAAACTGTTTTTT. Protein product: CASSLAVTQTNEKLFF.